Listed below are T cell receptor beta chains from one sample, sequenced in a study of technical replicates of blood from a handful of donors. The repertoire was sequenced with immunoSEQ multiplex PCR; TCRdb's copy has only in-frame clones and lacks some. The sample records 65,000 to 85,000 clones, 85% to 95% being singletons. The source material was T cells isolated from PBMCs. The receptors originated from a human donor in good health. Both conserved end residues are part of each CDR3. A D gene is named only where the DNA matches it firmly. Size is stated for part of the rows, as once, few or many counts, or as a class when the clone is expanded.

TRBJ1-1	.	TRBV11-2	.	TGTGCCAGCAGCTTAGCAGCTGAAGCTTTCTTT	CASSLAAEAFF
TRBJ1-5	.	TRBV4-3	.	TGCGCCAGCAGCCGAGGAGTGTTTAGCAATCAGCCCCAGCATTTT	CASSRGVFSNQPQHF
TRBJ1-1	.	TRBV28	TRBD1	TGTGCCAGCAGTCCTCCAGGGGGCCTGAACACTGAAGCTTTCTTT	CASSPPGGLNTEAFF
TRBJ1-5	.	TRBV15	.	TGTGCCACCAGCAGAGGCACCGGGGAAGGGACTTTCAATCAGCCCCAGCATTTT	CATSRGTGEGTFNQPQHF
TRBJ2-1	.	TRBV5-5	.	TGTGCCAGCAGCTTGGCCCAGGGGAATGAGCAGTTCTTC	CASSLAQGNEQFF
TRBJ1-4	.	TRBV6-6	.	TGTGCCAGCAGTTACTCGAATCCCCGGTTTAATGAAAAACTGTTTTTT	CASSYSNPRFNEKLFF
TRBJ1-1	.	TRBV27	.	TGTGCCAGCATCAAATACGCCCCAGGGGCAGTCATGAACACTGAAGCTTTCTTT	CASIKYAPGAVMNTEAFF
TRBJ2-5	.	TRBV30	TRBD2	TGTGCCTGGAGCAGTGCCGCGGGAGCGAGAGAGACCCAGTACTTC	CAWSSAAGARETQYF
TRBJ2-7	.	TRBV2	TRBD1	TGTGCCAGCAGTGCGGGACCAGGGGGCCTCTACGAGCAGTACTTC	CASSAGPGGLYEQYF
TRBJ2-7	.	TRBV18	TRBD2	TGTGCCAGCTCACCACTGGGCGGGAGATCCAACGAGCAGTACTTC	CASSPLGGRSNEQYF
TRBJ1-4	.	TRBV29-1	.	TGCAGCGTTCCAAAGGGGGATGGAAAACTGTTTTTT	CSVPKGDGKLFF
TRBJ2-7	.	TRBV11-2	TRBD2	TGTGCCAGCAGCTTAGGGATTCTAGCGGGCAACGAGCAGTACTTC	CASSLGILAGNEQYF
TRBJ2-1	once	TRBV28	TRBD1	TGTGCCAGCAGTAACCGGGACAGGGTTATGGGAGGTCGAAATGAGCAGTTCTTC	CASSNRDRVMGGRNEQFF
TRBJ1-1	.	TRBV6-5	TRBD1	TGTGCCAGCAGTTCGACAGGGACTGAAGCTTTCTTT	CASSSTGTEAFF
TRBJ2-1	.	TRBV7-3	.	TGTGCCAGCAGCTTCGAATTCAGTGAGCAGTTCTTC	CASSFEFSEQFF
TRBJ2-5	.	TRBV6-1	.	TGTGCCAGCAGTGAAGATGCGGGACGGTGGATCAGGGAGACCCAGTACTTC	CASSEDAGRWIRETQYF
TRBJ2-7	.	TRBV7-6	.	TGTGCCAGCAGCTCCAACCCTTCTAGTGAGCAGTACTTC	CASSSNPSSEQYF
TRBJ1-1	.	TRBV6-4	.	TGTGCCAGCAGTGGCAGGGGTGCGGACACTGAAGCTTTCTTT	CASSGRGADTEAFF
TRBJ1-3	.	TRBV6-4	.	TGTGCCAGCAGTGGAGGTAGGATCATATATTTT	CASSGGRIIYF
TRBJ1-2	.	TRBV28	.	TGTGCCAGCAGCCCAACGGGTTGGGGCTACACCTTC	CASSPTGWGYTF
TRBJ2-7	once	TRBV27	.	TGTGCCAGCTTCCGTGGGAGGGAGCAGTACTTC	CASFRGREQYF
TRBJ1-5	.	TRBV6-4	.	TGTGCCAGCAGTTCACAGGCTAATCAGCCCCAGCATTTT	CASSSQANQPQHF
TRBJ2-1	.	TRBV10-1	TRBD2	TGCGCCAGCAGTCAGGGACTAGCGGCCGGGAGCTCCTACAATGAGCAGTTCTTC	CASSQGLAAGSSYNEQFF
TRBJ1-1	.	TRBV4-1	TRBD1	TGCGCCAGCAGCCAAGCCGGGACAGGCTCAACTGAAGCTTTCTTT	CASSQAGTGSTEAFF
TRBJ1-1	.	TRBV2	.	TGTGCCAGCAGTCTGATCCCAAGGGGGAACACTGAAGCTTTCTTT	CASSLIPRGNTEAFF
TRBJ2-7	once	TRBV28	.	TGTGCCAGCAGTCCCCCCCCCGGGGTCGTCGAGCAGTACTTC	CASSPPPGVVEQYF
TRBJ1-5	.	TRBV19	.	TGTGCCAGTAGTACGGAGGGTTTTGGGCTTGATCAGCCCCAGCATTTT	CASSTEGFGLDQPQHF
TRBJ2-2	.	TRBV14	TRBD2	TGTGCCAGCAGCCTGACTAGCGCCGGGGAGCTGTTTTTT	CASSLTSAGELFF
TRBJ2-1	.	TRBV11-3	.	TGTGCCAGCAGCGAAAGCCGGGACACCATTTACAATGAGCAGTTCTTC	CASSESRDTIYNEQFF
TRBJ2-1	.	TRBV6-5	TRBD1	TGTGCCAGCAGTTACTCTCCGGGACAGGGCAATGAGCAGTTCTTC	CASSYSPGQGNEQFF
TRBJ1-1	few	TRBV2	.	TGTGCCAGCGGAAGGGAGCGGACTGAAGCTTTCTTT	CASGRERTEAFF
TRBJ1-1	few	TRBV9	TRBD1	TGTGCCAGCAGCGTAACAGGGGAGGCTGAAGCTTTCTTT	CASSVTGEAEAFF
TRBJ1-2	.	TRBV6-5	TRBD1	TGTGCCAGCAGTTACATCTCAGGGGGCAGGTATGGCTACACCTTC	CASSYISGGRYGYTF
TRBJ1-2	.	TRBV27	TRBD1	TGTGCCAGCAGTTTTTCTGGGACAGGGGCCGGTTATGGCTACACCTTC	CASSFSGTGAGYGYTF
TRBJ1-1	few	TRBV5-1	.	TGCGCCAGTACATCGGGCACTGAAGCTTTCTTT	CASTSGTEAFF
TRBJ2-5	.	TRBV11-3	.	TGTGCCAGCAGCTTAGGCAGGGGATCGGAGACCCAGTACTTC	CASSLGRGSETQYF
TRBJ2-2	.	TRBV5-1	TRBD2	TGCGCCAGCAGCTTGGTTAGCGGGCTGGGGACCGGGGAGCTGTTTTTT	CASSLVSGLGTGELFF
TRBJ1-1	.	TRBV7-2	.	TGTGCCAGCAGCCGACCGGGAGGGGTGTCTACTGAAGCTTTCTTT	CASSRPGGVSTEAFF
TRBJ2-3	few	TRBV6-4	TRBD2	TGTGCCAGCAGTGAGGGGACTAGCGGGAGTGATACGCAGTATTTT	CASSEGTSGSDTQYF
TRBJ2-3	.	TRBV21-1	.	TGTGCCAGCCCTGCAGGGGGCGGCACAGATACGCAGTATTTT	CASPAGGGTDTQYF
TRBJ2-2	.	TRBV27	TRBD2	TGTGCCAGCAGTTTATTCTCGGGAGGGCTTACCGGGGAGCTGTTTTTT	CASSLFSGGLTGELFF
TRBJ1-4	few	TRBV30	TRBD1	TGTGCCTGGAGTCTCTATGGGACAGCAACTAATGAAAAACTGTTTTTT	CAWSLYGTATNEKLFF
TRBJ2-1	.	TRBV30	TRBD2	TGTGCCTGGAGTAGGACTAGCGGAGTCAACAATGAGCAGTTCTTC	CAWSRTSGVNNEQFF
TRBJ2-1	.	TRBV27	TRBD2	TGTGCCAGCAGTTTTCTTCTAGCGGGCTTAAATGAGCAGTTCTTC	CASSFLLAGLNEQFF
TRBJ1-5	.	TRBV19	TRBD1	TGTGCCAGTACCAGGGGGGATCAGCCCCAGCATTTT	CASTRGDQPQHF
TRBJ2-3	.	TRBV9	.	TGTGCCAGCAGCGTAGTGGTGGGCCCAGCAGATACGCAGTATTTT	CASSVVVGPADTQYF
TRBJ2-7	.	TRBV27	TRBD2	TGTGCCAGCAGCGTTAGTAGCGGGAGGTCCTACGAGCAGTACTTC	CASSVSSGRSYEQYF
TRBJ2-1	.	TRBV19	.	TGTGCCAGTAGTATAGCGGGAGCCCTCTACAATGAGCAGTTCTTC	CASSIAGALYNEQFF
TRBJ2-7	.	TRBV4-3	.	TGCGCCAGCAGCCAATACAGGGCCTACGAGCAGTACTTC	CASSQYRAYEQYF
TRBJ2-7	.	TRBV7-8	.	TGTGCCAGCAGCTTAGGGACGGACTACTACGAGCAGTACTTC	CASSLGTDYYEQYF
TRBJ1-4	.	TRBV9	.	TGTGCCAGCAGCGTAGACCCGAGGGCTAATGAAAAACTGTTTTTT	CASSVDPRANEKLFF
TRBJ1-1	once	TRBV9	TRBD1	TGTGCCAGCTACCTAGGGAGAGAGCCCACAGGGGAAACCACTGAAGCTTTCTTT	CASYLGREPTGETTEAFF
TRBJ1-5	once	TRBV30	.	TGTGCCTGGAGTAGGGGGACGGAAGATCAGCCCCAGCATTTT	CAWSRGTEDQPQHF
TRBJ1-2	.	TRBV5-4	TRBD1	TGTGCCAGCAGCTTGAGGCCGACAGGGATCTATGGCTACACCTTC	CASSLRPTGIYGYTF
TRBJ2-2	.	TRBV19	TRBD1	TGTGCCAGTGCCGGGACAGGGGGTGTCACCGGGGAGCTGTTTTTT	CASAGTGGVTGELFF
TRBJ2-1	.	TRBV10-3	.	TGTGCCATACTAAGGGGCTATGAGCAGTTCTTC	CAILRGYEQFF